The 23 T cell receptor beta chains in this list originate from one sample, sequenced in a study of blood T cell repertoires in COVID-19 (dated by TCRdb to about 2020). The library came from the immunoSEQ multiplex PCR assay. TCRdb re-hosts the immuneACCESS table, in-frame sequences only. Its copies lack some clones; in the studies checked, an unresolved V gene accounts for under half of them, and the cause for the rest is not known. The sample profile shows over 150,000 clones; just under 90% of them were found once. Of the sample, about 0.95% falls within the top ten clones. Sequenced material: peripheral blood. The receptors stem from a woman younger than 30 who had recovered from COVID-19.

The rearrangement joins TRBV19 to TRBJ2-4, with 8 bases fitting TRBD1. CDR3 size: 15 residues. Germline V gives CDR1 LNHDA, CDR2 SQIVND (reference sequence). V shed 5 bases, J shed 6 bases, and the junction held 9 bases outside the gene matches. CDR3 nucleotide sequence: TGTGCCAGTAGTCCCCTCGGACAGGGAACAAACATTCAGTACTTC. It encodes CASSPLGQGTNIQYF.

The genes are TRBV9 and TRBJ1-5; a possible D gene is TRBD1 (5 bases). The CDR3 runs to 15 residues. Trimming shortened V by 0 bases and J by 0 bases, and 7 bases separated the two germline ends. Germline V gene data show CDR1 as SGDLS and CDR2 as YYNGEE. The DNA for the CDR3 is TGTGCCAGCAGCGTAGGGGGCGATAGCAATCAGCCCCAGCATTTT. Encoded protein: CASSVGGDSNQPQHF. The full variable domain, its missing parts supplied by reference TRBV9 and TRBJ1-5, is DSGVTQTPKHLITATGQRVTLRCSPRSGDLSVYWYQQSLDQGLQFLIQYYNGEERAKGNILERFSAQQFPDLHSELNLSSLELGDSALYFCASSVGGDSNQPQHFGDGTRLSIL.

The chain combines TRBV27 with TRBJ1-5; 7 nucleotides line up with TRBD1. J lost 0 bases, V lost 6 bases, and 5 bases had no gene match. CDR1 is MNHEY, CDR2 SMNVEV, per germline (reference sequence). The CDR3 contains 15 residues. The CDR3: CASSLQGNSNQPQHF. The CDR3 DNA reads TGTGCCAGCAGCCTACAGGGGAATAGCAATCAGCCCCAGCATTTT.

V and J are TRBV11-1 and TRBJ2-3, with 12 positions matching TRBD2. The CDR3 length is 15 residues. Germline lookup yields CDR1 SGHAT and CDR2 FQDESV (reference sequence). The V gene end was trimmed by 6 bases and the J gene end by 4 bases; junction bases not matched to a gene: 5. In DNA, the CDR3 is TGTGCCAGCAGACTACTAGCGGGAGGACCAGATACGCAGTATTTT. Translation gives CASRLLAGGPDTQYF.

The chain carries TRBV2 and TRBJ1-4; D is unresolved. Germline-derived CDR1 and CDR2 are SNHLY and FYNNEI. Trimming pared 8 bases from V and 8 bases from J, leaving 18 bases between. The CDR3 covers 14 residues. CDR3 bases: TGTGCCAGCTCTATCGGCCCTTGGGAGGAAAAACTGTTTTTT. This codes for CASSIGPWEEKLFF.

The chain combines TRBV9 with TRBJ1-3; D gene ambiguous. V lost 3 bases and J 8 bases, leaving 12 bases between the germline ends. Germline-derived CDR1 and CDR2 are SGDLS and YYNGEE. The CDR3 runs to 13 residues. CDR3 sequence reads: CASSAAHADTIYF. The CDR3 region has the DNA TGTGCCAGCAGCGCCGCGCATGCCGACACCATATATTTT.

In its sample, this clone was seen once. This chain's CDR3 is CASSSNRGGTTNEKLFF. Written as DNA, the CDR3 is TGTGCCAGCAGCTCAAACAGGGGCGGGACAACTAATGAAAAACTGTTTTTT. The rearrangement uses TRBV7-6 and TRBJ1-4, with 7 nucleotides matching TRBD1. The germline V gene encodes CDR1 SGHVS and CDR2 FNYEAQ. Germline trimming cut 4 bases from V and 0 bases from J; bases unmatched to any gene: 8. This CDR3 contains 17 residues.

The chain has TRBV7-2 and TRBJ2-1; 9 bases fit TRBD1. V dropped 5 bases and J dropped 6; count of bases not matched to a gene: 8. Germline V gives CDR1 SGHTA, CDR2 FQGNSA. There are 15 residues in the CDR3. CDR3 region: CASSPGTGMGNEQFF. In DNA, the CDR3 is TGTGCCAGCAGCCCTGGGACAGGGATGGGCAATGAGCAGTTCTTC.

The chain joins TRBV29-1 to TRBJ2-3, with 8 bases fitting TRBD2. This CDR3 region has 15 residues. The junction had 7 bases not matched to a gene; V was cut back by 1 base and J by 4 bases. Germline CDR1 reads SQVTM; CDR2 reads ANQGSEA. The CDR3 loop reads CSVEVGRALADTQYF. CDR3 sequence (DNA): TGCAGCGTTGAAGTCGGGAGGGCCCTCGCAGATACGCAGTATTTT.

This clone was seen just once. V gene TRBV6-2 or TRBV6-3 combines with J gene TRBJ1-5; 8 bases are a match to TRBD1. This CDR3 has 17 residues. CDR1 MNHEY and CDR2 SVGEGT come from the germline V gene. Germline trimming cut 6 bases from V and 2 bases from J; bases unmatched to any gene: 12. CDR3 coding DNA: TGTGCCAGCAGCCGGGACAGGTGGGTTAGTGGCAATCAGCCCCAGCATTTT. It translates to CASSRDRWVSGNQPQHF.

CDR3 bases: TGTGCCAGCAGCCTCCCCGCCGGGCTAGCGGGATCTGGGGAGCAGTTCTTC. Translation gives CASSLPAGLAGSGEQFF. V usage is TRBV9 and J usage is TRBJ2-1; 9 nucleotides line up with TRBD2. CDR3 length equals 17 residues. Germline CDR1 is SGDLS and CDR2 is YYNGEE. V was clipped by 4 bases and J by 10 bases; unmatched bases: 18.

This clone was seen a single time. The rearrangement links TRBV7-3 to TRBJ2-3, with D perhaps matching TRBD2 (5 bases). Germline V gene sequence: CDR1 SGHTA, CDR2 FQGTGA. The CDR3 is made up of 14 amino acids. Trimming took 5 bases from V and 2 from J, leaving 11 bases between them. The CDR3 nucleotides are TGTGCCAGCAGCCCCGGGATGTACACAGATACGCAGTATTTT. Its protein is CASSPGMYTDTQYF.

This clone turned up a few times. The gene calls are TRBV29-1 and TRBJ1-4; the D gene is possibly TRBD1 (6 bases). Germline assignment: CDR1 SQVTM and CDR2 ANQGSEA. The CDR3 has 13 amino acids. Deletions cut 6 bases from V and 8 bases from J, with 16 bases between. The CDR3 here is CSVVTGFREKLFF. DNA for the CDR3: TGCAGCGTCGTCACAGGGTTTAGGGAAAAACTGTTTTTT.

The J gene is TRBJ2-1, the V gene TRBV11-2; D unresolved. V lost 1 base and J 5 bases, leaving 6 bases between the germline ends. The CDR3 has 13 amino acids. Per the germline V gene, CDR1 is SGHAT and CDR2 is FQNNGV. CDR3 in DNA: TGTGCCAGCAGCTTAGTGGGCCACAATGAGCAGTTCTTC. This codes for CASSLVGHNEQFF. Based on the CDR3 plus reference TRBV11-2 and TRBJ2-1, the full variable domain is EAGVAQSPRYKIIEKRQSVAFWCNPISGHATLYWYQQILGQGPKLLIQFQNNGVVDDSQLPKDRFSAERLKGVDSTLKIQPAKLEDSAVYLCASSLVGHNEQFFGPGTRLTVL.

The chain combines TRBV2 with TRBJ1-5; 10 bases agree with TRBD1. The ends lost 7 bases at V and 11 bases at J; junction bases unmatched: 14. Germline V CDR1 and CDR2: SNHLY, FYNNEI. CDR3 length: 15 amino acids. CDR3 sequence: CASTLGQGSFSAQHF. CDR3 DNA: TGTGCCAGCACCCTGGGACAGGGGTCCTTCTCTGCCCAGCATTTT.

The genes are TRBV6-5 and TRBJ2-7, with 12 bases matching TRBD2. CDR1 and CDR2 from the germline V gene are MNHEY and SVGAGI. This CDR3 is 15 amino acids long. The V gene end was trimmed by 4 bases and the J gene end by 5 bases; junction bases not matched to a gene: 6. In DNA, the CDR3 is TGTGCCAGCAGTTCCAGACTAGCGGGAGAGGACGAGCAGTACGTC. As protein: CASSSRLAGEDEQYV.

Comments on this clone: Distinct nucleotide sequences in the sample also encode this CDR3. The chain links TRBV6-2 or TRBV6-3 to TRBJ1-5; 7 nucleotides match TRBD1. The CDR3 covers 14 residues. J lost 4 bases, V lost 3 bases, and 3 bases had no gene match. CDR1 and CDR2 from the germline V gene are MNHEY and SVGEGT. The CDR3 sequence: CASSYSGGNQPQHF. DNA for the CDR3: TGTGCCAGCAGTTATTCAGGGGGGAATCAGCCCCAGCATTTT.

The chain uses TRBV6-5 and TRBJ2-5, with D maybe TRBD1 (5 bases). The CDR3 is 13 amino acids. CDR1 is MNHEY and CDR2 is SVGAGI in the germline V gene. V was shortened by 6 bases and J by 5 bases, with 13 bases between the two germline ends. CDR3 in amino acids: CASRGVLQETQYF. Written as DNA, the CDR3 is TGTGCCAGCAGAGGGGTACTCCAGGAGACCCAGTACTTC.

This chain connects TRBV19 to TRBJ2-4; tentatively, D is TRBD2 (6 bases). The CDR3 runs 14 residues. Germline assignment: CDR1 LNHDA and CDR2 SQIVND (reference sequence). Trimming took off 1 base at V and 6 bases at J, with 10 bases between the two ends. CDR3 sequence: CASSIATSTNIQYF. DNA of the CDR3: TGTGCCAGTAGTATAGCCACTAGCACAAACATTCAGTACTTC.

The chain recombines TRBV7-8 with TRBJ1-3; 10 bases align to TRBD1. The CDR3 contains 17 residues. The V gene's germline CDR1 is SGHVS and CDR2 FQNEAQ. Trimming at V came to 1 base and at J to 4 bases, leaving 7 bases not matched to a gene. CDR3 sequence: CASSLVGTGVYGNTIYF. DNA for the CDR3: TGTGCCAGCAGCTTAGTGGGGACAGGGGTATACGGAAACACCATATATTTT.

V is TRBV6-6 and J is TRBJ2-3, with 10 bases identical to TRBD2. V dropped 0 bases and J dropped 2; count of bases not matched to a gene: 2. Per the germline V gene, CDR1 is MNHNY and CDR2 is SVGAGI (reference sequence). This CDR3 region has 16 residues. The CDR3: CASSYSLAGATDTQYF. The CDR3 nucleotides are TGTGCCAGCAGTTACTCCCTAGCGGGAGCCACAGATACGCAGTATTTT.

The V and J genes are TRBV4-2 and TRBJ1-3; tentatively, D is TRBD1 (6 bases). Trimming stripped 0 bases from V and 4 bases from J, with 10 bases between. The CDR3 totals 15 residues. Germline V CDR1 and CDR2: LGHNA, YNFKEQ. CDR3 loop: CASSQDRGSGNTIYF. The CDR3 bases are TGTGCCAGCAGCCAAGACAGGGGTTCGGGAAACACCATATATTTT.

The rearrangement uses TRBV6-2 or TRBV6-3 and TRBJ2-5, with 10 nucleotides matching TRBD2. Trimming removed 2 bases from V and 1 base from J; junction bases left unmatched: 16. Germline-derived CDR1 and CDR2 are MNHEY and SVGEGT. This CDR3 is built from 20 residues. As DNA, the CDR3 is TGTGCCAGCAGTTACCCTAGCGGGAGAGGGGGGGGTTCGTTCCAAGAGACCCAGTACTTC. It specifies CASSYPSGRGGGSFQETQYF.